Many counts were recorded for the clone carrying this T cell receptor beta chain. The source of the sample is a study of regulatory T cells in long-lasting Graves disease. The TCR beta library used iRepertoire HTBI primers with Arm-PCR amplification of CDR3. Methods used by the authors: The study identified under 80 TRBV and approximately 13 TRBJ segments across samples. In TCRdb, the multiplex PCR reads were re-called with MiXCR into one record per CDR3 protein. TCRdb assigned the V and J calls; the authors' analysis was not used. Among 400,000 to 550,000 distinct CDR3 sequences, about a sixth were seen once, and the ten largest hold about 25%. The CDR3 is 14 amino acids. V lost 1 base to trimming and J lost 3 bases, with 9 bases between them. Germline CDR1 and CDR2: MDHEN and SYDVKM. Time point noted: newly diagnosed GD, antithyroid drugs for less than 3 months. PBMC-derived RNA was used for the TCR library.

These sequences were also reported in another study, on T cells in Graves' hyperthyroidism and ophthalmopathy. According to that study: For ophthalmopathy, model prediction preceded onset by a median roughly 6.2 months.

The gene calls are TRBV28 and TRBJ1-2; D uncertain. This specimen was peripheral blood mononuclear cells (PBMCs), taken at new diagnosis, from a patient treated with antithyroid drugs. This TCR was sampled from a woman under 30 with Graves disease. The CDR3 reads CASSLSPQHYGYTF. The CDR3 DNA reads as TGTGCCAGCAGTTTATCGCCCCAACACTATGGCTACACCTTC.